The 15 T cell receptor beta chains in this list originate from one sample, sequenced in a study of vaccination effects on CD4 cells after COVID-19. Their antigens are not known. Data came from immunoSEQ multiplex PCR; TCRdb stores just in-frame clones and leaves some out. The table lists 62,000 or so clones, about four fifths of them singletons, with approximately 12% in the top ten. Ahead of sequencing, the ViraFEST assay grew antigen-specific CD4+ T cells using viral peptide pools. Cells that had been cultured for 10 days were the source of isolated CD4+ T cells. Nobody among the vaccine recipients had prior SARS-CoV-2 infection (nucleocapsid antibodies were negative). Sequenced material: CD4+ T cells from PBMCs cultured with SARS-CoV-2 spike peptides, taken before COVID-19 vaccination. The receptors derive from a human donor who received a COVID-19 vaccine.

This clone was picked up a small number of times. This chain links TRBV18 with TRBJ1-5, with a possible D match to TRBD1 (5 bases). Per the germline V gene, CDR1 is KGHSH and CDR2 is LQKENI. Trimming removed 6 bases from V and 2 bases from J, with 17 bases in between. The CDR3 consists of 16 residues. Here the CDR3 DNA reads TGTGCCAGCTCCAAGAACGGGGACGCTGGCAATCAGCCCCAGCATTTT. Encoded protein: CASSKNGDAGNQPQHF.

This clone was counted a few times. The chain recombines TRBV7-2 with TRBJ1-4; 9 positions match TRBD1. J was trimmed by 12 bases and V by 4 bases; bases with no gene match: 9. Germline V gene sequence: CDR1 SGHTA, CDR2 FQGNSA. This CDR3 spans 14 amino acids. The CDR3 DNA follows: TGTGCCAGCAGCTCCGGACAGGGGACGTCGGAACTGTTTTTT. Translating gives CASSSGQGTSELFF. The full variable domain, rest sourced from reference TRBV7-2 and TRBJ1-4, is GAGVSQSPSNKVTEKGKDVELRCDPISGHTALYWYRQSLGQGLEFLIYFQGNSAPDKSGLPSDRFSAERTGGSVSTLTIQRTQQEDSAVYLCASSSGQGTSELFFGSGTQLSVL.

The table lists this clone with a few counts. The rearrangement links TRBV5-4 to TRBJ1-2; D is ambiguous. Deletions cut 3 bases from V and 2 bases from J, with 8 bases between. The CDR3 is 13 amino acids. Germline V gene data show CDR1 as SGHNT and CDR2 as YYREEE (reference sequence). The CDR3, as DNA: TGTGCCAGCAGCTCGCGGCGGAACTATGGCTACACCTTC. It translates to CASSSRRNYGYTF.

The chain has TRBV5-1 and TRBJ2-3; no clear D gene. Germline loops: CDR1 SGHRS, CDR2 YFSETQ. The CDR3 runs to 15 residues. V was shortened by 4 bases and J by 2 bases, with 14 bases between the two germline ends. CDR3 sequence: CASSRSQAPTDTQYF. The CDR3 coding sequence is TGCGCCAGCAGCAGATCCCAGGCGCCCACAGATACGCAGTATTTT.

The chain carries TRBV15 and TRBJ2-7; 7 bases line up with TRBD1. The germline CDR1 and CDR2 sequences are LNHNV and YYDKDF (reference sequence). V shed 4 bases and J 5 bases; nucleotides not matched to a gene: 8. The CDR3 has 14 amino acids. The DNA for the CDR3 is TGTGCCACCAGCACAATACTACAGGGGAACGAGCAGTACGTC. Protein product: CATSTILQGNEQYV.

This clone was seen only once. The chain couples TRBV2 to TRBJ2-1; TRBD1 agrees at 10 bases. This CDR3 is 14 amino acids long. Germline V gene lookup returns CDR1 SNHLY and CDR2 FYNNEI. The V gene end was trimmed by 6 bases and the J gene end by 4 bases; junction bases not matched to a gene: 3. CDR3 sequence reads: CASRWTGGYNEQFF. CDR3 DNA sequence: TGTGCCAGCAGGTGGACAGGGGGTTACAATGAGCAGTTCTTC.

V is TRBV5-1 and J is TRBJ2-5; 10 bases fit TRBD2. The CDR3 contains 14 residues. V gave up 7 bases and J gave up 9 bases; unmatched junction bases: 12. Germline assignment: CDR1 SGHRS and CDR2 YFSETQ. The CDR3 nucleotides read TGCGCCAGCTTTACTAGCGGGGCTAGCGCGGCCCAGTACTTC. Amino acid sequence: CASFTSGASAAQYF.

V and J are TRBV6-5 and TRBJ1-2; 7 bases are a match to TRBD1. CDR1 and CDR2 (germline): MNHEY, SVGAGI. J gave up 3 bases and V 6 bases, and 4 bases lay outside the gene matches. The CDR3 is 13 residues long. The CDR3 region has the DNA TGTGCCAGCAGCAGAGACAGGGACTATGGCTACACCTTC. It translates to CASSRDRDYGYTF.

This clone was counted between two and nine times. This chain uses TRBV19 with TRBJ1-5, with TRBD1 as a possible D gene (6 bases). Trimming cost V 7 bases and J 3 bases, with 13 bases left between them. CDR1 is LNHDA and CDR2 is SQIVND in the germline V gene (reference sequence). The CDR3 is made up of 14 amino acids. CDR3 amino acids: CASNPDSLNQPQHF. The CDR3 bases are TGTGCCAGTAACCCGGACAGTCTCAATCAGCCCCAGCATTTT. The whole variable domain, remainder taken from reference TRBV19 and TRBJ1-5, is DGGITQSPKYLFRKEGQNVTLSCEQNLNHDAMYWYRQDPGQGLRLIYYSQIVNDFQKGDIAEGYSVSREKKESFPLTVTSAQKNPTAFYLCASNPDSLNQPQHFGDGTRLSIL.

The chain employs TRBV7-8 and TRBJ2-7, with D maybe TRBD1 (6 bases). Germline loops: CDR1 SGHVS, CDR2 FQNEAQ. There are 14 residues in the CDR3. V lost 1 base and J lost 6, with 13 bases in between. The CDR3 nucleotides are TGTGCCAGCAGCTTAGGGGCCGGACAGCTCGAGCAGTACGTC. This translates into CASSLGAGQLEQYV.

The chain links TRBV3-1 (or the pseudogene TRBV3-2) to TRBJ1-4; 8 bases agree with TRBD1. The CDR3 extends over 13 amino acids. Germline V gene lookup returns CDR1 LGHDT and CDR2 YNNKEL (reference sequence). V lost 3 bases and J lost 8; bases outside the gene matches: 2. Written as DNA, the CDR3 is TGTGCCAGCAGCCACCGGACAGGGGAAAAACTGTTTTTT. The encoded protein is CASSHRTGEKLFF.

The gene calls are TRBV12-5 and TRBJ1-5; D ambiguous. Germline V gene lookup returns CDR1 LGHNT and CDR2 FRNRAP. The CDR3 extends over 15 amino acids. Deletions cut 6 bases from V and 0 bases from J, with 12 bases between. CDR3 sequence (DNA): TGTGCTAGTGGAACGGGGAGTCATAGCAATCAGCCCCAGCATTTT. The encoded protein is CASGTGSHSNQPQHF. Full variable domain (remainder filled in from reference TRBV12-5 and TRBJ1-5): DARVTQTPRHKVTEMGQEVTMRCQPILGHNTVFWYRQTMMQGLELLAYFRNRAPLDDSGMPKDRFSAEMPDATLATLKIQPSEPRDSAVYFCASGTGSHSNQPQHFGDGTRLSIL.

The chain is built from TRBV12-5 and TRBJ2-1, with D hard to call. V was trimmed by 5 bases and J by 7 bases, leaving 6 bases between them. Germline CDR1 is LGHNT and CDR2 is FRNRAP. This CDR3 contains 11 residues. As DNA, the CDR3 is TGTGCTAGTGGTACTCTGAATGAGCAGTTCTTC. Protein product: CASGTLNEQFF.

J is TRBJ2-2 and V is TRBV11-2; D unresolved. The germline V gene has CDR1 SGHAT and CDR2 FQNNGV. This CDR3 is 16 amino acids long. The V end lost 1 base, the J end lost 2 bases, and 11 bases lay between the germline ends. Here the CDR3 reads CASSLGVSPNTGELFF. The CDR3 bases are TGTGCCAGCAGCTTAGGAGTCAGTCCCAACACCGGGGAGCTGTTTTTT.

The count of this clone is one. Written as DNA, the CDR3 is TGTGCCAGCCAGTTCGGGGATGAGACCCAGTACTTC. As protein: CASQFGDETQYF. V gene TRBV2 combines with J gene TRBJ2-5; possible D gene TRBD2, 5 bases. V gave up 8 bases and J gave up 5 bases, with 12 bases separating them. CDR1 is SNHLY, CDR2 FYNNEI, per germline. This CDR3 has 12 amino acids. The full variable domain, in which reference TRBV2 and TRBJ2-5 provide the parts outside the CDR3, is EPEVTQTPSHQVTQMGQEVILRCVPISNHLYFYWYRQILGQKVEFLVSFYNNEISEKSEIFDDQFSVERPDGSNFTLKIRSTKLEDSAMYFCASQFGDETQYFGPGTRLLVL.